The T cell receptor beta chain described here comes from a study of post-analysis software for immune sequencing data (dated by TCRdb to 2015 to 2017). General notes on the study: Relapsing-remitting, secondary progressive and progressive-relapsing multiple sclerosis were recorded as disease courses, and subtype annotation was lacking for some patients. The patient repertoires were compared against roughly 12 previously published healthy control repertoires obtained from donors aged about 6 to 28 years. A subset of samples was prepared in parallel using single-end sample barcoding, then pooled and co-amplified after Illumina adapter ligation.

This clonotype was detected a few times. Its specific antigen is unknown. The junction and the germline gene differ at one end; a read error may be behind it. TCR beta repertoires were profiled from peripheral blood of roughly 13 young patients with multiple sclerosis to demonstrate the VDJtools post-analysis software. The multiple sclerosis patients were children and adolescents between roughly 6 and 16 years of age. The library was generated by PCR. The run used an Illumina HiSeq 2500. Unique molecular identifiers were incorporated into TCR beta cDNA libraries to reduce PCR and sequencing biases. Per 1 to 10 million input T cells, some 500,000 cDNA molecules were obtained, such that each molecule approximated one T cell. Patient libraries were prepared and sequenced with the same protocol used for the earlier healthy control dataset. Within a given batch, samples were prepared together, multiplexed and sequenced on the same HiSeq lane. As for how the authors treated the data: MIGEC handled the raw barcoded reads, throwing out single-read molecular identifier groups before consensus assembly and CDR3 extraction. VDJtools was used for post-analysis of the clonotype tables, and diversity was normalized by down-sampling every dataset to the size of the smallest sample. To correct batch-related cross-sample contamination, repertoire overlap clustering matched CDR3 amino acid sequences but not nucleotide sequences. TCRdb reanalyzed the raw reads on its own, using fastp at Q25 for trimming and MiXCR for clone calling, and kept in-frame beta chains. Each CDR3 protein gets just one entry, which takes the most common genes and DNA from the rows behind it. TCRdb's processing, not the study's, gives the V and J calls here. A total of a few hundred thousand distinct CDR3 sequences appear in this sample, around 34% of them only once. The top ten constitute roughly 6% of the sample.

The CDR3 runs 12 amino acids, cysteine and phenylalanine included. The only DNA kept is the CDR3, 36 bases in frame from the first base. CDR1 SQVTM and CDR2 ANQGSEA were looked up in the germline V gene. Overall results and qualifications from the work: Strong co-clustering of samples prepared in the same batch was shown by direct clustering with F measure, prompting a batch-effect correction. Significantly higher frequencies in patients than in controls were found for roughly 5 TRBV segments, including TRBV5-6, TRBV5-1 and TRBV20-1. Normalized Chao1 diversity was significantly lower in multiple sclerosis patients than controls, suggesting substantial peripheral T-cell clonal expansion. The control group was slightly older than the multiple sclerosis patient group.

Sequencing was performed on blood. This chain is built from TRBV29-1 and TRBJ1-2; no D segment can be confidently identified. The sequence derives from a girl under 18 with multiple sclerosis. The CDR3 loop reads CSAERGINGYTF. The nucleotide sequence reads TGCAGCGCTGAACGGGGTATAAATGGCTACACCTTC.